This T cell receptor (beta chain) appears in the sequencing data of a study of T-cell memory formation after mild COVID-19. Study-wide context: For the most part, TCR clusters were specific to one donor.

Libraries for TCRalpha and TCRbeta carried sample barcodes and unique molecular identifiers via 5'RACE. TCRdb re-analysed the 5' RACE reads in MiXCR, keeping a single row per CDR3 protein. The data contain 550,000 to 600,000 distinct CDR3 sequences, 17% of them singletons. The CDR3 spans 14 residues. Deletions cut 5 bases from V and 2 bases from J, with 11 bases between. Per germline, CDR1 SEHNR and CDR2 FQNEAQ (reference sequence). The chain is built from TRBV7-9 and TRBJ2-3; TRBD2 might be the D (5 bases). The clonotype originates from an adult woman who had mild COVID-19 (a few samples of this study predate the infection). Cell type and time point are not known. Input material: PBMCs or a T cell subset sorted from them (not recorded which). CDR3 in DNA: TGTGCCAGCAGCCCAGACGGGGACACAGATACGCAGTATTTT. It codes for CASSPDGDTDTQYF.